This T cell receptor beta chain originates from a study of blood T cell repertoires in COVID-19. TCRdb keeps only in-frame clones here, not all; method: immunoSEQ multiplex PCR. The sample has about 150,000 clones; about four fifths are singletons. V lost 2 bases, J lost 7 bases, and 15 bases lay in between. The CDR3 covers 15 residues. Per germline, CDR1 MNHEY and CDR2 SMNVEV (reference sequence). The clonotype originates from a man between 25 and 39 years old with COVID-19, enrolled during active disease. The sample comprised peripheral blood. The chain joins TRBV27 to TRBJ2-1; tentatively, D is TRBD2 (7 bases). CDR3 coding DNA: TGTGCCAGCAGTTTAAAGGGGGGGATTTTTAATGAGCAGTTCTTC. Its translation: CASSLKGGIFNEQFF.